This TCR beta chain is drawn from a study of blood T cells in healthy people across ages. Findings and limits, study-wide: A greater number of naive CD4+ cells and higher diversity distinguished long-lived donors from aged donors.

The second PCR ran 7 to 11 cycles with a sample-barcoded 5' primer and J-beta primers. TCRdb ran MiXCR on the 5' RACE reads and lists one entry per CDR3 protein. The table has about 1.6 million distinct CDR3 sequences, roughly 32% seen once; the top ten hold roughly 12%. In its sample, this clonotype was seen a few times. Its target is unknown. Sequencing was performed on blood. This TCR came from a woman between 25 and 40 years old in good health.

CDR3 DNA: TGCAGTGCTAGGAGAGGACTAGCGGGACAAGAGACCCAGTACTTC. The encoded protein is CSARRGLAGQETQYF. The V call is TRBV20-1, the J call TRBJ2-5; TRBD2 aligns across 12 bases. Germline V gene lookup returns CDR1 DFQATT and CDR2 SNEGSKA (reference sequence). The J segment lost 2 bases and the V segment lost 3 bases, leaving 4 bases of the junction unmatched. The CDR3 is 15 amino acids.